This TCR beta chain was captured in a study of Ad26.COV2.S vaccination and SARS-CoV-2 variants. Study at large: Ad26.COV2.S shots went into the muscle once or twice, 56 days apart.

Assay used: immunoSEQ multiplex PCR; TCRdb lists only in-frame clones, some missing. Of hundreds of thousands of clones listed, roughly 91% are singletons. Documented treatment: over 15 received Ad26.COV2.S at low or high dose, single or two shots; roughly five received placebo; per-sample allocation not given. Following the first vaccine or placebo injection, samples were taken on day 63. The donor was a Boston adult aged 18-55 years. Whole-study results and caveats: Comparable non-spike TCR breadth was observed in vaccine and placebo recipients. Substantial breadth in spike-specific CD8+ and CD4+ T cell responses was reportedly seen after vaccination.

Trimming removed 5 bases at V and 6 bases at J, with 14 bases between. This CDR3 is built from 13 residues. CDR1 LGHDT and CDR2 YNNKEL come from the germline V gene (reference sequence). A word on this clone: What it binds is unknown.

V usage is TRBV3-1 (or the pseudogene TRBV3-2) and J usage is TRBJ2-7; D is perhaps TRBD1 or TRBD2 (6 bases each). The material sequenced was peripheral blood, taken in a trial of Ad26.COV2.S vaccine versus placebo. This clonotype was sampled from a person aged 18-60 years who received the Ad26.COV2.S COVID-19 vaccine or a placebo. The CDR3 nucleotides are TGTGCCAGCAGCTCAAGGGGGGTGGGCGAGCAGTACTTC. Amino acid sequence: CASSSRGVGEQYF.